A selection of T cell receptor beta chains follows, all from one sample in a study of cytomegalovirus exposure and HLA in healthy donors. This table comes from immunoSEQ multiplex PCR, and its TCRdb copy is limited to in-frame clones, with some not included. The table has some 120,000 clones, roughly 83% seen once. The sequencing input was PBMCs. The receptors come from a man aged 18 to 35 in good health and CMV-seronegative. Each CDR3 is given with its conserved first and last residue. Each record gives: V gene, CDR3 protein.

TRBV28	CASSPQQGVGPEKLFF
TRBV7-9	CASSLTGQGPDTQYF
TRBV29-1	CSTGTGGCTQYF
TRBV13	CASSRWAVQGQGNTIYF
TRBV19	CASSKMRGNTQYF
TRBV30	CAWSVALAGGDEQFF
TRBV11-1	CASSLAIAVQETQYF
TRBV18	CASSALRMDRTYSNQPQHF
TRBV6-5	CASSYSRTDKGNTIYF
TRBV19	CASSMWAGEYYEQYF
TRBV27	CASSKLSGLADRETQYF
TRBV11-2	CASSLDFSGILTDTQYF
TRBV27	CASSYLGGYTF
TRBV5-1	CASSSQDRGNTIYF
TRBV4-3	CASSHNTAGVGEKLFF
TRBV19	CAVVGRGLNTEAFF
TRBV20-1	CSVGGADTQYF
TRBV5-4	CASRGPGGANSPLHF